Detailed here is one T cell receptor (beta chain). The data belong to a study of blood T cell repertoires in COVID-19. Study information: T cells, B-cell-depleted T cells, or PBMCs supplied cDNA or gDNA.

V lost 5 bases, J lost 2 bases, and 9 bases stayed unmatched. From germline, CDR1 is SGHDT and CDR2 YYEEEE. This CDR3 contains 17 residues. Original methodology: Nucleated cell counts were estimated from reference gene primer amplification. Assay used: immunoSEQ multiplex PCR; TCRdb lists only in-frame clones, some missing. That table supplies the V and J calls and clone size; D and trimming were determined from the DNA. This table holds 90,000 to 120,000 clones, roughly 88% found once. Sequenced: peripheral blood. V gene TRBV5-6 combines with J gene TRBJ2-6; 8 nucleotides match TRBD1. The receptor was isolated from a middle-aged man with active or convalescent COVID-19. CDR3 in DNA: TGTGCCAGCAGAATCGGACAGGGCTTGACTGGGGCCAACGTCCTGACTTTC. It translates to CASRIGQGLTGANVLTF. Drawing the rest from reference TRBV5-6 and TRBJ2-6, the complete variable domain is DAGVTQSPTHLIKTRGQQVTLRCSPKSGHDTVSWYQQALGQGPQFIFQYYEEEERQRGNFPDRFSGHQFPNYSSELNVNALLLGDSALYLCASRIGQGLTGANVLTFGAGSRLTVL.